This T cell receptor beta chain originates from a study of T cells in Graves' hyperthyroidism and ophthalmopathy. Study-wide findings and caveats: Blood also held most thyroid clonotypes expanded beyond 0.001.

Amplification targeted TCR beta CDR3 regions from RNA transcripts. Initially, a first-round RT-PCR of the TCR CDR3 employed the HTBI primer set. In TCRdb, the multiplex PCR reads were re-called with MiXCR into one record per CDR3 protein. The sample has 250,000 or so distinct CDR3 sequences; approximately 14% are singletons. This clonotype was seen a single time. Its antigen is currently unknown. Per the germline V gene, CDR1 is KGHSH and CDR2 is LQKENI. The CDR3 runs 15 residues. With 0 bases removed from V and 7 bases from J, the gap between germline ends came to 12 bases. The source is a woman aged 50 to 65 with Graves' hyperthyroidism that later progressed to Graves' ophthalmopathy. Material for sequencing was blood. The rearrangement uses TRBV18 and TRBJ1-4, with D hard to call. The CDR3 region is CASSPPVRLAEKLFF. The CDR3 DNA is TGTGCCAGCTCACCACCGGTCAGGTTGGCTGAAAAACTGTTTTTT.